Following are 29 T cell receptor beta chains from one sample sequenced in a study of cytomegalovirus exposure and HLA in healthy donors. TCRdb's table, derived via immunoSEQ multiplex PCR, lists solely in-frame clones and lacks some. The top ten clones hold 0.69% of a sample with 82,000 or so clones, 85% to 95% of them seen once. Sequencing was done on a sample of PBMCs. The receptors shown here come from a woman younger than 35 in good health and CMV-seronegative.

The genes are TRBV15 and TRBJ2-3; perhaps TRBD1 as D (6 bases). The V gene's germline CDR1 is LNHNV and CDR2 YYDKDF (reference sequence). CDR3 length: 18 amino acids. With 2 bases removed from V and 2 bases from J, the gap between germline ends came to 20 bases. The CDR3 spells CATSRRRQSPGDTDTQYF. DNA for the CDR3: TGTGCCACCAGCAGACGCCGCCAAAGCCCAGGGGACACAGATACGCAGTATTTT.

The chain is built from TRBV7-2 and TRBJ2-7, with D maybe TRBD2 (6 bases). Germline CDR1 is SGHTA and CDR2 is FQGNSA. V dropped 5 bases and J dropped 3 bases, with 20 bases sitting between them. This CDR3 region has 16 residues. As DNA, the CDR3 is TGTGCCAGCAGCCGAGACGGTAGCGGCATGATCTACGAGCAGTACTTC. Translating gives CASSRDGSGMIYEQYF.

The genes are TRBV5-5 and TRBJ1-5; D not resolved. V lost 4 bases and J lost 7, with 18 bases in between. Germline V gives CDR1 SGHKS, CDR2 YYEKEE (reference sequence). The CDR3 loop spans 15 amino acids. The CDR3: CASSPGLGYGQPQHF. CDR3 DNA sequence: TGTGCCAGCAGCCCTGGTCTCGGTTACGGGCAGCCCCAGCATTTT. The full variable domain, rest sourced from reference TRBV5-5 and TRBJ1-5, is DAGVTQSPTHLIKTRGQQVTLRCSPISGHKSVSWYQQVLGQGPQFIFQYYEKEERGRGNFPDRFSARQFPNYSSELNVNALLLGDSALYLCASSPGLGYGQPQHFGDGTRLSIL.

The V gene is TRBV27, the J gene TRBJ2-1; 13 bases are a match to TRBD2. V gave up 2 bases and J gave up 6 bases; unmatched junction bases: 4. The CDR3 is made up of 16 amino acids. Germline CDR1 reads MNHEY; CDR2 reads SMNVEV (reference sequence). Written as DNA, the CDR3 is TGTGCCAGCAGTTTAGAGGGACTAGCGGGAATCAATGAGCAGTTCTTC. It is translated as CASSLEGLAGINEQFF.

The chain uses TRBV5-1 and TRBJ1-2, with D unclear. V dropped 0 bases and J dropped 2 bases, with 8 bases sitting between them. CDR3 length equals 14 residues. Germline CDR1 is SGHRS and CDR2 is YFSETQ. The CDR3 here is CASSLEPTNYGYTF. The DNA for the CDR3 is TGCGCCAGCAGCTTGGAGCCAACCAACTATGGCTACACCTTC.

The chain combines TRBV29-1 with TRBJ2-7; the D is unclear. Trimming removed 7 bases at V and 6 bases at J, with 13 bases between. Germline V gives CDR1 SQVTM, CDR2 ANQGSEA. This CDR3 has 11 amino acids. The CDR3 DNA reads as TGCAGCGCCGCCTTAGCTAGCGAGCAGTACTTC. It specifies CSAALASEQYF.

The rearrangement joins TRBV20-1 to TRBJ1-2; D unclear. CDR3 length equals 11 residues. The germline CDR1 and CDR2 sequences are DFQATT and SNEGSKA (reference sequence). V gave up 2 bases and J gave up 8 bases, with 9 bases separating them. CDR3 residues: CSARSGGGYTF. The CDR3 DNA follows: TGCAGTGCTAGATCGGGAGGGGGCTACACCTTC.

The chain joins TRBV7-8 to TRBJ1-3; perhaps TRBD1 as D (5 bases). The germline gives CDR1 SGHVS, CDR2 FQNEAQ. V was clipped by 3 bases and J by 1 base, with 16 bases between them. The CDR3 totals 17 residues. CDR3 in DNA: TGTGCCAGCAGCTTTCTGGGGGGGTTGGTGTCTGGAAACACCATATATTTT. Translation gives CASSFLGGLVSGNTIYF.

Comment on this clone: The sample holds other DNA sequences that translate to the same CDR3. The V and J genes are TRBV9 and TRBJ1-5; D may be TRBD1 (5 bases). The V end lost 2 bases, the J end lost 0 bases, and 6 bases lay between the germline ends. The CDR3 consists of 14 residues. Germline values: CDR1 SGDLS, CDR2 YYNGEE. CDR3 sequence: CASSVGGSNQPQHF. In DNA form, the CDR3 reads TGTGCCAGCAGCGTCGGGGGTAGCAATCAGCCCCAGCATTTT.

The chain couples TRBV9 to TRBJ1-2; 7 nucleotides match TRBD1. Germline trimming cut 2 bases from V and 3 bases from J; bases unmatched to any gene: 7. The CDR3 totals 15 residues. Germline V gives CDR1 SGDLS, CDR2 YYNGEE. This chain's CDR3 is CASSVATGADYGYTF. The CDR3 nucleotides read TGTGCCAGCAGCGTGGCCACAGGGGCCGACTATGGCTACACCTTC.

The gene calls are TRBV7-8 and TRBJ2-3, with TRBD1 matching 7 bases. The CDR3 sequence is 16 residues long. Unmatched junction bases numbered 10, after V lost 3 bases and J lost 4 bases. Germline V CDR1 and CDR2: SGHVS, FQNEAQ. CDR3 residues: CASSFRKTGVADTQYF. The CDR3 nucleotides read TGTGCCAGCAGCTTTCGAAAAACAGGGGTGGCAGATACGCAGTATTTT.

The CDR3 reads CASSQVALAASTDTQYF. CDR3 in DNA: TGTGCCAGCAGCCAAGTAGCACTAGCGGCTAGCACAGATACGCAGTATTTT. The V gene is TRBV4-2, the J gene TRBJ2-3; TRBD2 aligns across 8 bases. This CDR3 is 17 amino acids long. V dropped 1 base and J dropped 0; count of bases not matched to a gene: 6. The germline V gene has CDR1 LGHNA and CDR2 YNFKEQ.

The chain links TRBV19 to TRBJ1-1; D call uncertain. Germline lookup yields CDR1 LNHDA and CDR2 SQIVND (reference sequence). This CDR3 spans 12 amino acids. Trimming took off 3 bases at V and 5 bases at J, with 7 bases between the two ends. The CDR3 bases are TGTGCCAGTAGTATTTATGAGACTGAAGCTTTCTTT. Its protein is CASSIYETEAFF.

V gene TRBV19 combines with J gene TRBJ1-5, with 9 bases identical to TRBD1. This CDR3 region has 14 residues. Per germline, CDR1 LNHDA and CDR2 SQIVND (reference sequence). V shed 7 bases and J 5 bases; nucleotides not matched to a gene: 6. CDR3 amino acids: CASTLGQGYQPQHF. DNA for the CDR3: TGTGCCAGTACCTTGGGACAGGGCTATCAGCCCCAGCATTTT. The whole variable domain, remainder taken from reference TRBV19 and TRBJ1-5, is DGGITQSPKYLFRKEGQNVTLSCEQNLNHDAMYWYRQDPGQGLRLIYYSQIVNDFQKGDIAEGYSVSREKKESFPLTVTSAQKNPTAFYLCASTLGQGYQPQHFGDGTRLSIL.

The chain joins TRBV9 to TRBJ2-3; 14 nucleotides match TRBD2. V trimming: 2 bases; J trimming: 2 bases; junction bases outside the gene matches: 4. Germline CDR1 is SGDLS and CDR2 is YYNGEE. The CDR3 runs 17 residues. The CDR3 sequence: CASSVGTSGSYTDTQYF. The CDR3 DNA sequence: TGTGCCAGCAGCGTCGGGACTAGCGGGAGCTACACAGATACGCAGTATTTT.

The rearrangement uses TRBV5-4 and TRBJ1-2; 11 bases line up with TRBD1. CDR1 is SGHNT, CDR2 YYREEE, per germline (reference sequence). The CDR3 is 15 residues long. The V and J ends lost 4 bases and 4 bases, in that order; junction bases with no gene match: 6. This chain's CDR3 is CASSKDRGQVYGYTF. The CDR3 region has the DNA TGTGCCAGCAGCAAGGACAGGGGGCAGGTCTATGGCTACACCTTC.

J is TRBJ1-6 and V is TRBV5-6, with D perhaps matching TRBD1 (6 bases). The germline V gene has CDR1 SGHDT and CDR2 YYEEEE. The length of the CDR3 is 14 residues. The V and J ends lost 4 bases and 10 bases respectively, with 15 bases between them. CDR3: CASSTGQSGSPLHF. For the CDR3, the DNA is TGTGCCAGCAGCACCGGACAGAGTGGGTCACCCCTCCACTTT.

Turning to this clone: Distinct nucleotide sequences in the sample also encode this CDR3. This chain links TRBV28 with TRBJ2-7; D gene uncertain. The V end was cut by 2 bases, the J end by 3 bases, with 2 bases between. In germline, CDR1 is MDHEN, CDR2 SYDVKM. The CDR3 loop spans 11 amino acids. CDR3 in amino acids: CASSLRYEQYF. CDR3 nucleotides: TGTGCCAGCAGTTTACGCTACGAGCAGTACTTC.

This clone came up a few times. The V and J genes are TRBV25-1 and TRBJ2-1; TRBD2 might be the D (6 bases). Per the germline V gene, CDR1 is MGHDK and CDR2 is SYGVNS. Trimming pared 6 bases from V and 9 bases from J, leaving 12 bases between. The CDR3 is 12 residues long. CDR3 sequence reads: CASSRGDFEQFF. In nucleotides, the CDR3 is TGTGCCAGCAGCAGAGGGGACTTTGAGCAGTTCTTC.

This rearrangement joins TRBV7-9 to TRBJ1-2, with D uncertain. The CDR3 has 14 residues. From germline, CDR1 is SEHNR and CDR2 FQNEAQ (reference sequence). Trimming shortened V by 2 bases and J by 4 bases, and 11 bases separated the two germline ends. The CDR3 loop reads CASSLPRRVYGYTF. The CDR3 DNA reads as TGTGCCAGCAGCTTACCCCGTCGGGTCTATGGCTACACCTTC.

The V and J genes are TRBV4-1 and TRBJ1-1; D might be TRBD1 (5 bases). This CDR3 has 14 amino acids. V lost 4 bases to trimming and J lost 1 base, with 10 bases between them. Germline CDR1 reads MGHRA; CDR2 reads YSYEKL. For the CDR3, the DNA is TGCGCCAGCAGCCCGACAGCCGAGAACACTGAAGCTTTCTTT. It codes for CASSPTAENTEAFF.

V is TRBV7-2 and J is TRBJ2-5; 7 bases fit TRBD2. Trimming removed 8 bases from V and 5 bases from J; junction bases left unmatched: 14. In germline, CDR1 is SGHTA, CDR2 FQGNSA. CDR3 length: 15 residues. The CDR3 reads CASASGGVPLETQYF. The DNA of the CDR3 is TGTGCCAGCGCTAGCGGAGGAGTCCCGCTGGAGACCCAGTACTTC.

This clone occurred once. The chain has TRBV28 and TRBJ2-7; 8 bases map to TRBD1. The CDR3 length is 14 residues. Germline values: CDR1 MDHEN, CDR2 SYDVKM. Trimming took 5 bases from V and 2 from J; bases not matched to a gene: 5. The CDR3 here is CASSPGQVTYEQYF. In DNA, the CDR3 is TGTGCCAGCAGTCCGGGACAGGTTACCTACGAGCAGTACTTC.

This rearrangement joins TRBV9 to TRBJ1-4; 10 positions agree with TRBD1. CDR1 is SGDLS and CDR2 is YYNGEE in the germline V gene. Trimming at V came to 0 bases and at J to 7 bases, leaving 3 bases not matched to a gene. CDR3 length: 15 residues. CDR3 sequence: CASSVGGQGSEKLFF. CDR3 in DNA: TGTGCCAGCAGCGTAGGGGGACAGGGGAGTGAAAAACTGTTTTTT.

The V gene is TRBV7-2, the J gene TRBJ2-3, with a weak D call TRBD2 (5 bases). This CDR3 contains 14 residues. From germline, CDR1 is SGHTA and CDR2 FQGNSA. V was cut by 3 bases and J by 5 bases, with 12 bases left in between. The CDR3 DNA reads as TGTGCCAGCAGCTTGACTACATGGGGAGATACGCAGTATTTT. Translation: CASSLTTWGDTQYF.

The chain carries TRBV19 and TRBJ1-2; 7 bases line up with TRBD1. CDR1 and CDR2 from the germline V gene are LNHDA and SQIVND (reference sequence). The CDR3 totals 15 residues. J was trimmed by 4 bases and V by 6 bases; bases with no gene match: 11. The CDR3 nucleotides read TGTGCCAGTAGAACCGACAGGGCTTCATCCTATGGCTACACCTTC. It codes for CASRTDRASSYGYTF.

V usage is TRBV2 and J usage is TRBJ1-6; 9 nucleotides agree with TRBD1. The CDR3 has 14 residues. The V gene's germline CDR1 is SNHLY and CDR2 FYNNEI. Trimming at V came to 7 bases and at J to 9 bases, leaving 7 bases not matched to a gene. In nucleotides, the CDR3 is TGTGCCAGCAACCGGGACAGGGAAGGTTCACCCCTCCACTTT. It translates to CASNRDREGSPLHF.

This chain uses TRBV28 with TRBJ2-7, with 7 bases fitting TRBD2. Germline V lookup: CDR1 MDHEN, CDR2 SYDVKM. Germline trimming cut 7 bases from V and 7 bases from J; bases unmatched to any gene: 19. The CDR3 runs to 16 residues. The CDR3 sequence is CASTSFSRAGLREQYF. The CDR3 bases are TGTGCCAGCACCAGCTTCAGTAGAGCGGGGCTCCGGGAGCAGTACTTC.

V and J are TRBV7-2 and TRBJ2-1, with a tentative D call TRBD1 (7 bases). The germline CDR1 and CDR2 sequences are SGHTA and FQGNSA. The V gene lost 1 base and the J gene lost 5 bases, with 12 bases spanning the gap. This CDR3 region has 15 residues. CDR3 nucleotide sequence: TGTGCCAGCAGCTTAGAGACAGGGAGGAACAATGAGCAGTTCTTC. This sequence encodes CASSLETGRNNEQFF.